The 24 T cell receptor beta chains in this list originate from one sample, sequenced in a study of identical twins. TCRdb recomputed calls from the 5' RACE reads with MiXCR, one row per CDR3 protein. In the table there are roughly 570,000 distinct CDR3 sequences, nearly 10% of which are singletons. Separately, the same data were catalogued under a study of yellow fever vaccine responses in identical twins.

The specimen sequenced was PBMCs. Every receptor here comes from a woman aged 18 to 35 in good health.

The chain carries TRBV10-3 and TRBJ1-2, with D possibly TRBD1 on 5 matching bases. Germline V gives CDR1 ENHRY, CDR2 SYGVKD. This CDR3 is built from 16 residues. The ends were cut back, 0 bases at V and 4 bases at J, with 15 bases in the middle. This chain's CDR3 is CAISESSVTQGYGYTF. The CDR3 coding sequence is TGTGCCATCAGTGAGTCTTCGGTGACGCAGGGCTATGGCTACACCTTC.

DNA for the CDR3: TGTGCCAGCAGCTTAGTTGCTAGCGGGGGGGAAGAGACCCAGTACTTC. Its protein is CASSLVASGGEETQYF. The V call is TRBV7-2, the J call TRBJ2-5, with 12 bases aligning to TRBD2. Germline V lookup: CDR1 SGHTA, CDR2 FQGNSA. With V trimmed by 1 base and J by 3 bases, 3 bases remained unmatched. The CDR3 totals 16 residues.

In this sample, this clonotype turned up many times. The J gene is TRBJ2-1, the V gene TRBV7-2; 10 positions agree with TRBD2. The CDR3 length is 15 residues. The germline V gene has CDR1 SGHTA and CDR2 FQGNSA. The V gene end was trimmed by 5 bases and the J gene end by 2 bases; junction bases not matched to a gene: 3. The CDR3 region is CASSIGTSAYNEQFF. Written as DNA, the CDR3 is TGTGCCAGCAGCATCGGGACTAGCGCCTACAATGAGCAGTTCTTC.

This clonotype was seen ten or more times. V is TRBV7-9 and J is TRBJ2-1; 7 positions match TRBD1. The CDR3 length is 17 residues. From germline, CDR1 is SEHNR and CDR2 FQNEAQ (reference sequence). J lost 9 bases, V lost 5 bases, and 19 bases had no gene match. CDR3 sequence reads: CASSIFPRDSLLGEQFF. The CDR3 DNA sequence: TGTGCCAGCAGCATCTTCCCCCGGGACAGTCTTCTGGGTGAGCAGTTCTTC.

The CDR3 bases are TGTGCCAGCAGCACACAGCGGGGGGGCACAGATACGCAGTATTTT. Protein: CASSTQRGGTDTQYF. J is TRBJ2-3 and V is TRBV7-9; 9 bases map to TRBD2. Germline assignment: CDR1 SEHNR and CDR2 FQNEAQ (reference sequence). This CDR3 is 15 amino acids long. The V gene end was trimmed by 5 bases and the J gene end by 1 base; junction bases not matched to a gene: 4.

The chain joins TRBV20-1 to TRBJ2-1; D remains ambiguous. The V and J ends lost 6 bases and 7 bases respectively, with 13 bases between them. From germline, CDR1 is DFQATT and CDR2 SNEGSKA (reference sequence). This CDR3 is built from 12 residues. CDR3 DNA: TGCAGTGCCCAAGGACGGATAAATGAGCAGTTCTTC. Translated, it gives CSAQGRINEQFF.

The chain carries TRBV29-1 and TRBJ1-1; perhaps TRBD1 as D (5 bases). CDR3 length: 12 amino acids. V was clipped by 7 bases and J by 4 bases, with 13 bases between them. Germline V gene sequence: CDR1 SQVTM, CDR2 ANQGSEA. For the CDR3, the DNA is TGCAGCGGGGGACGGCAGGGCACTGAAGCTTTCTTT. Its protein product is CSGGRQGTEAFF.

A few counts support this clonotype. CDR3 residues: CASQGQNTDTQYF. The CDR3 nucleotides read TGCGCCAGTCAAGGACAGAACACAGATACGCAGTATTTT. The chain has TRBV5-1 and TRBJ2-3; the D gene is possibly TRBD1 (6 bases). The CDR3 consists of 13 residues. Deletions cut 8 bases from V and 2 bases from J, with 12 bases between. Germline V gene lookup returns CDR1 SGHRS and CDR2 YFSETQ.

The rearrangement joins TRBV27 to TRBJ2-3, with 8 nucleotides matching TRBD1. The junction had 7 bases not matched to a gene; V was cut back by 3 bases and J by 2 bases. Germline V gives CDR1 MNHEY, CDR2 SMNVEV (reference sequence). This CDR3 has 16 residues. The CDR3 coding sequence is TGTGCCAGCAGTTTCTTAAGGACAGGGAACACAGATACGCAGTATTTT. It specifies CASSFLRTGNTDTQYF.

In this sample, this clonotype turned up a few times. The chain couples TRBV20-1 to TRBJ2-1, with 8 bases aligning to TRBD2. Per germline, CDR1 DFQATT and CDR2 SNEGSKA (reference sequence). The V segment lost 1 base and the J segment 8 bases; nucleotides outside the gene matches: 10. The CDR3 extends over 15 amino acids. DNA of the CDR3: TGCAGTGCTAGAGCCTACGGGACTAGGGAGCATGAGCAGTTCTTC. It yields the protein CSARAYGTREHEQFF.

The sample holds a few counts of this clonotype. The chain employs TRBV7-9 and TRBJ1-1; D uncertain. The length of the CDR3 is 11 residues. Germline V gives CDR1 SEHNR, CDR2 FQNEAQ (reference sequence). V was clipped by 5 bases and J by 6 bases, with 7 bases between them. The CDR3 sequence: CASSGRAEAFF. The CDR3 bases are TGTGCCAGCAGCGGTCGGGCTGAAGCTTTCTTT.

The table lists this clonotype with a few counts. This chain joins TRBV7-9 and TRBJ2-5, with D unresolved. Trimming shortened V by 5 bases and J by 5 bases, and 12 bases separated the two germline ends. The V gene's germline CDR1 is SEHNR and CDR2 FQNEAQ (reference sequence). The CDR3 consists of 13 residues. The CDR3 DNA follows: TGTGCCAGCAGCCCTGAAGGGTGGGAGACCCAGTACTTC. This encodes CASSPEGWETQYF.

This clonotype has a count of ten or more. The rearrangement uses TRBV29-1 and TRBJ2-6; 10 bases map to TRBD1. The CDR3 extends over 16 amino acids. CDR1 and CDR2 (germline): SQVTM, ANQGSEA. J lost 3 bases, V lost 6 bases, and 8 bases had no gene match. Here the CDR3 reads CSVQTGGAFGANVLTF. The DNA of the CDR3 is TGCAGCGTCCAGACAGGGGGCGCATTTGGGGCCAACGTCCTGACTTTC.

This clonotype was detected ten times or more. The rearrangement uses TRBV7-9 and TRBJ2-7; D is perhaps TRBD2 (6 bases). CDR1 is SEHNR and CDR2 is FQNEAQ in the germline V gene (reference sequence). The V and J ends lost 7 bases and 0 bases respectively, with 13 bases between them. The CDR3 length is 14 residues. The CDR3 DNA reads TGTGCCAGCATCGGGGACTGGGACTCCTACGAGCAGTACTTC. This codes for CASIGDWDSYEQYF.

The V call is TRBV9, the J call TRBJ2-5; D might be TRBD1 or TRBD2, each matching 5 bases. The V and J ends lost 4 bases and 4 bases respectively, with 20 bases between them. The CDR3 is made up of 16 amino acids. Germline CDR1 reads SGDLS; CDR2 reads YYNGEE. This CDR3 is CASSPQGPARGETQYF. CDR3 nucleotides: TGTGCCAGCAGCCCCCAGGGCCCGGCGAGGGGAGAGACCCAGTACTTC. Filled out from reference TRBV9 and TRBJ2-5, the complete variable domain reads DSGVTQTPKHLITATGQRVTLRCSPRSGDLSVYWYQQSLDQGLQFLIQYYNGEERAKGNILERFSAQQFPDLHSELNLSSLELGDSALYFCASSPQGPARGETQYFGPGTRLLVL.

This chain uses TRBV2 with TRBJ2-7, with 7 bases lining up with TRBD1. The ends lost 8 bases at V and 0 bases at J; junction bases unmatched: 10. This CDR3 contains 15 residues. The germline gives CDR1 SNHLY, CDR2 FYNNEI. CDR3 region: CASGNVDRSSYEQYF. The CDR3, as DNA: TGTGCCAGCGGTAATGTGGACAGGAGCTCCTACGAGCAGTACTTC.

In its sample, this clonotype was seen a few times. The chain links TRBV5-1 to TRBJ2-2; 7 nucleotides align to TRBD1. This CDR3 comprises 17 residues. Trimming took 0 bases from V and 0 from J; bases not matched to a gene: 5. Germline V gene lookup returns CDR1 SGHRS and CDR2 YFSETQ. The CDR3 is CASSLASQGANTGELFF. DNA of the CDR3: TGCGCCAGCAGCTTGGCCAGCCAGGGGGCGAACACCGGGGAGCTGTTTTTT.

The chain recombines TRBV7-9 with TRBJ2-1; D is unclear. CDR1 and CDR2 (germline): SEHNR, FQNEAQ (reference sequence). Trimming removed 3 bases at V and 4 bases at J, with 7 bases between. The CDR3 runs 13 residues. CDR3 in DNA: TGTGCCAGCAGCTTTTTGGAATACAATGAGCAGTTCTTC. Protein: CASSFLEYNEQFF.

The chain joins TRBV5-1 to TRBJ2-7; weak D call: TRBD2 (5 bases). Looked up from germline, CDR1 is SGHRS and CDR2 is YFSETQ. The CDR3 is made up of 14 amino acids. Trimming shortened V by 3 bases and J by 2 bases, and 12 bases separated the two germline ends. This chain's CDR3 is CASSSGGQAYEQYF. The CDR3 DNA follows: TGCGCCAGCAGCTCTGGCGGGCAAGCCTACGAGCAGTACTTC.

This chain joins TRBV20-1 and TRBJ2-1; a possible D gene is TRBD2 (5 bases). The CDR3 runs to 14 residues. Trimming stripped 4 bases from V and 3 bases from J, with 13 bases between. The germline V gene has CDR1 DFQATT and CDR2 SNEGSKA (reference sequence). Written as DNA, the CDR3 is TGCAGTGCTACGACTCAGACTAACTACAATGAGCAGTTCTTC. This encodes CSATTQTNYNEQFF.

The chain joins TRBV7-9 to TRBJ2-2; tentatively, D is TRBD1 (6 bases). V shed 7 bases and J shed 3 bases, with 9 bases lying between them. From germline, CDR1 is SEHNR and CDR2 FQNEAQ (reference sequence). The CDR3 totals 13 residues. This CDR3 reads CASKTGYTGELFF. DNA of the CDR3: TGTGCCAGCAAAACAGGGTACACCGGGGAGCTGTTTTTT.

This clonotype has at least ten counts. CDR3 region: CATSEPGYNEQFF. The CDR3 region has the DNA TGTGCCACCAGTGAACCAGGGTACAATGAGCAGTTCTTC. The chain links TRBV24-1 to TRBJ2-1, with TRBD1 as a possible D gene (5 bases). This CDR3 has 13 residues. V lost 4 bases and J lost 4, with 7 bases in between. Germline values: CDR1 KGHDR, CDR2 SFDVKD.

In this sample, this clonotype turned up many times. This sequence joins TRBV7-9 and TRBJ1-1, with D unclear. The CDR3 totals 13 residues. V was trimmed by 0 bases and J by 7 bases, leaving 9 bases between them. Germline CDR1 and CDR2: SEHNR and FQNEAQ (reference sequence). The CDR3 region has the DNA TGTGCCAGCAGCTTAGCGACACAAATTGAAGCTTTCTTT. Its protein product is CASSLATQIEAFF.

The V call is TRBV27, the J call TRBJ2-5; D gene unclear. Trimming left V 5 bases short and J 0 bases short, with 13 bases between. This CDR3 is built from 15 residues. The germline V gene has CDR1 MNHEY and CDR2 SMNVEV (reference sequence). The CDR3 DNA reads TGTGCCAGCAGTCCCGGACGGTTGTACCAAGAGACCCAGTACTTC. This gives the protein CASSPGRLYQETQYF.